This TCR beta chain was captured by sequencing in a study of cytomegalovirus exposure and HLA in healthy donors. General study points: Excluded: some indistinguishable V segments such as TRBV6-2 and TRBV6-3. A highly shared variant cluster was judged a likely technical artifact.

Worth noting for this clone: Its antigen is unidentified.

Trimming at V came to 0 bases and at J to 0 bases, leaving 6 bases not matched to a gene. The V gene's germline CDR1 is LGHNA and CDR2 YNFKEQ. The CDR3 runs 17 residues. This PCR relied on a set of 60 Vbeta primers and 13 Jbeta primers. Measured with immunoSEQ multiplex PCR; TCRdb has only the in-frame clones, and not every one. The table records about 52,000 clones, around 70% of them present only once. This receptor was identified in a man between 18 and 29 years old in good health and CMV-seronegative. Sequences were obtained from PBMCs. This sequence joins TRBV4-2 and TRBJ2-5; 8 nucleotides agree with TRBD1. Here the CDR3 DNA reads TGTGCCAGCAGCCAAGATCCGACAGGGGCGTACCAAGAGACCCAGTACTTC. It yields the protein CASSQDPTGAYQETQYF.